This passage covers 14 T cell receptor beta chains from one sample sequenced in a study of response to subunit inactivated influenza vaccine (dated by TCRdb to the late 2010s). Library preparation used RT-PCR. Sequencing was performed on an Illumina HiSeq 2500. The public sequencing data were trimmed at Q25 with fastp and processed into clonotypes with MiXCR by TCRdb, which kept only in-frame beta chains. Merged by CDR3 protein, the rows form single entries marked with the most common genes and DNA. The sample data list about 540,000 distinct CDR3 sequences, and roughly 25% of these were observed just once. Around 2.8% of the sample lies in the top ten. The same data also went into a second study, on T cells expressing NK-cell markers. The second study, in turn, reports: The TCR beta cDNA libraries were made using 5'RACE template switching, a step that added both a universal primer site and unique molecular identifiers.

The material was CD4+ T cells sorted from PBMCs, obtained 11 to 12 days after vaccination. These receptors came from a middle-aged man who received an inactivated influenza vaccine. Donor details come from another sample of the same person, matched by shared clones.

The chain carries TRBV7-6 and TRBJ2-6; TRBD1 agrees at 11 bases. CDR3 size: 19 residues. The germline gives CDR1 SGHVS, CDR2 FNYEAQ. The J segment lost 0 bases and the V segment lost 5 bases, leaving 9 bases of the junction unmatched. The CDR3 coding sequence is TGTGCCAGCAGCCCCTGGGGGACAGGGGGTTTCTCTGGGGCCAACGTCCTGACTTTC. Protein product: CASSPWGTGGFSGANVLTF.

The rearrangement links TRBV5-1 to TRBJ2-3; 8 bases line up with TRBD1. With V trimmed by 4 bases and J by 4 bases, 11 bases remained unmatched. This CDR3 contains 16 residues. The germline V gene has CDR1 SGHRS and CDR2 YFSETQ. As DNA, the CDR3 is TGCGCCAGCAGCCACGGCGACAGGGGCGAATCAGATACGCAGTATTTT. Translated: CASSHGDRGESDTQYF. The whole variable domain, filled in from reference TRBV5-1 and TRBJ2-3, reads KAGVTQTPRYLIKTRGQQVTLSCSPISGHRSVSWYQQTPGQGLQFLFEYFSETQRNKGNFPGRFSGRQFSNSRSEMNVSTLELGDSALYLCASSHGDRGESDTQYFGPGTRLTVL.

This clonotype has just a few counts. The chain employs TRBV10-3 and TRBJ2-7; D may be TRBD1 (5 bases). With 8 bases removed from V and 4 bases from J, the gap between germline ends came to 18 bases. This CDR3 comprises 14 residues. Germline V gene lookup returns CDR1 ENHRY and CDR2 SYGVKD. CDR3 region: CAIGPRQDTYEQYF. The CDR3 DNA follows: TGTGCCATCGGGCCGAGGCAGGACACGTACGAGCAGTACTTC.

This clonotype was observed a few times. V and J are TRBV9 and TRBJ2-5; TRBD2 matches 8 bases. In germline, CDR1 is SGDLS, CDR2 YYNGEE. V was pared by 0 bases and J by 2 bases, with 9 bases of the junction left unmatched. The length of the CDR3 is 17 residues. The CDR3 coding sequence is TGTGCCAGCAGCGTAGCGGGAGGGGGACCCCAACAAGAGACCCAGTACTTC. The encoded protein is CASSVAGGGPQQETQYF. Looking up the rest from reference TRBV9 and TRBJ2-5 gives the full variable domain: DSGVTQTPKHLITATGQRVTLRCSPRSGDLSVYWYQQSLDQGLQFLIQYYNGEERAKGNILERFSAQQFPDLHSELNLSSLELGDSALYFCASSVAGGGPQQETQYFGPGTRLLVL.

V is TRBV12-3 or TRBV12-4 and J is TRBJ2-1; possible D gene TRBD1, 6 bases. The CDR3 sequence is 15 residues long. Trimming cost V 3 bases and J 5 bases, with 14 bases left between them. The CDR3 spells CASSFSRDNHNEQFF. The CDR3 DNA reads TGTGCCAGCAGTTTTAGCAGGGACAACCACAATGAGCAGTTCTTC.

CDR3 amino acids: CASSHVSGYENTIYF. As DNA, the CDR3 is TGTGCCAGCAGCCACGTCTCGGGGTATGAAAACACCATATATTTT. The chain links TRBV7-9 to TRBJ1-3, with D hard to call. This CDR3 is built from 15 residues. Trimming removed 5 bases at V and 6 bases at J, with 17 bases between. Per germline, CDR1 SEHNR and CDR2 FQNEAQ (reference sequence).

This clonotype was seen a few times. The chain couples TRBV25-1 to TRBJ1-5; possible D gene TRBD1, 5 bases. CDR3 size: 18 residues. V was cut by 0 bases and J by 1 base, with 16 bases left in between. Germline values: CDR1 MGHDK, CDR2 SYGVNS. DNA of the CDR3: TGTGCCAGCAGTGAATATCAGGGTTATCCCTCAAGCAATCAGCCCCAGCATTTT. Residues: CASSEYQGYPSSNQPQHF.

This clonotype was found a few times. The DNA for the CDR3 is TGTGCCAGCAGCCCGGGACAGGCCTATAATTCACCCCTCCACTTT. Translated: CASSPGQAYNSPLHF. The chain recombines TRBV11-2 with TRBJ1-6; TRBD1 matches at 8 bases. The CDR3 is 15 residues long. Germline loops: CDR1 SGHAT, CDR2 FQNNGV. V shed 5 bases, J shed 2 bases, and the junction held 2 bases outside the gene matches.

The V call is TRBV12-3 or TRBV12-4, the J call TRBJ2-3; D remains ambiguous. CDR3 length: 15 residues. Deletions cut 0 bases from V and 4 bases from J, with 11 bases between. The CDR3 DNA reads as TGTGCCAGCAGTTTAGCAGGCAGTTACTCAGATACGCAGTATTTT. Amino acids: CASSLAGSYSDTQYF.

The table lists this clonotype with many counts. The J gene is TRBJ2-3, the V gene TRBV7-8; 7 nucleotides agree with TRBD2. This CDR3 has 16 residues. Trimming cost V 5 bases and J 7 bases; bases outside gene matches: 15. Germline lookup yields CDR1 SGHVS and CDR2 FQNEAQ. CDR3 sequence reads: CASSTGERGTTYTQYF. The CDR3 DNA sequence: TGTGCCAGCAGCACGGGGGAGCGGGGCACCACTTATACGCAGTATTTT.

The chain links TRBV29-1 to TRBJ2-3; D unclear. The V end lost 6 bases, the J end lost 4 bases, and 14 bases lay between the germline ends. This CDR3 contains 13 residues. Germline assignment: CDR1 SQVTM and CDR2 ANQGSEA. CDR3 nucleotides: TGCAGCGTCGGGTCTAGGGTGGCAGATACGCAGTATTTT. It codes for CSVGSRVADTQYF.

CDR3 nucleotides: TGTGCCAGCAGCCAAGGCGGGACTATCTACCAAGAGACCCAGTACTTC. Protein product: CASSQGGTIYQETQYF. J is TRBJ2-5 and V is TRBV3-1; 7 bases are a match to TRBD2. Germline assignment: CDR1 LGHDT and CDR2 YNNKEL (reference sequence). There are 16 residues in the CDR3. Losses at the gene ends were 1 base for V and 0 bases for J; bases not matched to a gene: 5.

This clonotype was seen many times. This CDR3 is CASSLSARPYSSYEQYF. In DNA, the CDR3 is TGTGCCAGCAGCTTATCGGCCAGGCCATATAGCTCCTACGAGCAGTACTTC. The rearrangement links TRBV7-2 to TRBJ2-7; D ambiguous. CDR1 is SGHTA, CDR2 FQGNSA, per germline. The CDR3 covers 17 residues. V was cut by 2 bases and J by 0 bases, with 17 bases left in between.

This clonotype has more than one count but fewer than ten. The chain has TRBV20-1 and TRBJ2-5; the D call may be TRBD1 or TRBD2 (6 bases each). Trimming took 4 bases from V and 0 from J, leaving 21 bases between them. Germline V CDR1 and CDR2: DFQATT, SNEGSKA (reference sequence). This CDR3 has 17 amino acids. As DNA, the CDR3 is TGCAGTGCTATGTGGGGGGCTCCTAGAAACCACCAAGAGACCCAGTACTTC. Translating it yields CSAMWGAPRNHQETQYF.